The rows below give T cell receptor beta chains drawn from one sample of a study of CD8 T cells in ankylosing spondylitis. Using its own MiXCR run on the 5' RACE reads, TCRdb lists one record per CDR3 protein. The table shows roughly 370,000 distinct CDR3 sequences, with approximately 20% occurring only once. Sequenced material: blood, either unsorted or a sorted T cell fraction (not recorded which). These receptors all stem from a male donor with ankylosing spondylitis. Each CDR3 is given with its conserved first and last residue. Each record gives: V gene, J gene, clone size, D gene, CDR3 DNA, CDR3 protein. D genes are given only for firm matches. Rows give clone size only sometimes, using once, few, many, or a class for an expanded clone.

TRBV27	TRBJ2-3	few	-	TGTGCCAGCAGTTTTCGCCCGGGACGCACAGATACGCAGTATTTT	CASSFRPGRTDTQYF
TRBV5-1	TRBJ2-7	few	-	TGCGCCAGCAGCTTGGAAGATGTCAGGTCAGACGAGCAGTACTTC	CASSLEDVRSDEQYF
TRBV7-9	TRBJ1-1	-	-	TGTGCCAGCAGCGTCTACCGGGACCGTGAAGCTTTCTTT	CASSVYRDREAFF
TRBV29-1	TRBJ2-1	-	-	TGCAGTGCCGGAGGGATCTCCTACAATGAGCAGTTCTTC	CSAGGISYNEQFF
TRBV7-9	TRBJ2-7	few	-	TGTGCCAGCAGCTTAAACCGGATACTCTACGAGCAGTACTTC	CASSLNRILYEQYF
TRBV29-1	TRBJ2-2	few	-	TGCAGCGTTGAAGTGGGTGGGAGGAACACCGGGGAGCTGTTTTTT	CSVEVGGRNTGELFF
TRBV29-1	TRBJ2-1	-	TRBD2	TGCAGCGTTGAAGATAGAGGGACTAGCGGGAGACTATTCAATTACAATGAGCAGTTCTTC	CSVEDRGTSGRLFNYNEQFF
TRBV4-1	TRBJ1-1	-	-	TGCGCCAGCAGCCAAGTGGCCGGGAACACTGAAGCTTTCTTT	CASSQVAGNTEAFF
TRBV29-1	TRBJ2-2	-	-	TGCAGCGGCTGGAGGGGCGCGAACACCGGGGAGCTGTTTTTT	CSGWRGANTGELFF
TRBV12-3/TRBV12-4	TRBJ2-7	few	TRBD2	TGTGCCATCCGACTAGCGGGAGGATACGAGCAGTACTTC	CAIRLAGGYEQYF
TRBV15	TRBJ2-7	-	-	TGTGCCACCAGCAGAGAATATAAGGGGGGCTCCTACGAGCAGTACTTC	CATSREYKGGSYEQYF
TRBV7-9	TRBJ1-2	few	-	TGTGCCAGCAGCTTAGCCACAGGGCTAGTCTATGGCTACACCTTC	CASSLATGLVYGYTF
TRBV18	TRBJ1-5	few	-	TGTGCCAGCTCACCACTTCGTGATCAGCCCCAGCATTTT	CASSPLRDQPQHF
TRBV5-5	TRBJ1-2	few	TRBD1	TGTGCCAGCAGAAGAGGGGGCGCCTATGGCTACACCTTC	CASRRGGAYGYTF
TRBV29-1	TRBJ2-7	many	TRBD1	TGCAGCGCGCTACCCTTTACAGGGGCAAGCGACGAGCAGTACTTC	CSALPFTGASDEQYF
TRBV12-3/TRBV12-4	TRBJ1-1	-	-	TGTGCCAGCAGTTCCAGGGGTGAAGCTTTCTTT	CASSSRGEAFF
TRBV24-1	TRBJ2-2	few	-	TGTGCCACCAGTGATTTGTCCCGGGGGAACACCGGGGAGCTGTTTTTT	CATSDLSRGNTGELFF
TRBV6-5	TRBJ2-4	-	-	TGTGCCAGCAGTTACAGGGGAACCAAAAACATTCAGTACTTC	CASSYRGTKNIQYF
TRBV3-1	TRBJ2-3	few	-	TGTGCCAGCAGCCAAGCGGCCGGGACAGATACGCAGTATTTT	CASSQAAGTDTQYF
TRBV20-1	TRBJ2-2	-	TRBD2	TGCAGTGCTACGGGACTAGCGGGATACACCGGGGAGCTGTTTTTT	CSATGLAGYTGELFF
TRBV12-3/TRBV12-4	TRBJ2-7	few	-	TGTGCCAGCAGTCCGCCCCGGTTCTCCTACGAGCAGTACTTC	CASSPPRFSYEQYF
TRBV4-3	TRBJ2-7	-	TRBD1	TGCGCCAGCAGCCAAGTTTCAGGGGGAATCGAGCAGTACTTC	CASSQVSGGIEQYF
TRBV28	TRBJ2-5	-	TRBD2	TGTGCCAGCAGTTTTGGGACTAGACGAGAGACCCAGTACTTC	CASSFGTRRETQYF
TRBV5-1	TRBJ2-6	-	-	TGCGCCAGCAGCTTGACCTTTTCTGGGGCCAACGTCCTGACTTTC	CASSLTFSGANVLTF
TRBV30	TRBJ1-1	-	TRBD1	TGTGCCTGGAGTACCACAGGGGGGACTGAAGCTTTCTTT	CAWSTTGGTEAFF
TRBV12-3/TRBV12-4	TRBJ2-4	many	TRBD2	TGTGCCAGCAGAGGACTAGCGGGCCCTCCGTACTTC	CASRGLAGPPYF
TRBV5-1	TRBJ1-1	-	-	TGCGCCAGCAGCCCCGTAGGGCTCACTGAAGCTTTCTTT	CASSPVGLTEAFF
TRBV12-3/TRBV12-4	TRBJ1-1	few	-	TGTGCCAGCAGTTTCGGGGGGATATTGAACACTGAAGCTTTCTTT	CASSFGGILNTEAFF